These 18 T cell receptor beta chains share one sample of origin, sequenced in a study of T cell clonality in common variable immunodeficiency. TCRdb's table, derived via immunoSEQ multiplex PCR, lists solely in-frame clones and lacks some. The sample contains approximately 42,000 clones, none of them singletons. The specimen was peripheral blood mononuclear cells. The receptors were sampled from a person aged 18-70 years in good health.

This clone was seen many times. The CDR3 extends 3 residues past the end of the read, so its final part is completed from the germline J gene. The rearrangement uses TRBV7-2 and TRBJ2-2; tentatively, D is TRBD2 (6 bases). The CDR3 covers 15 residues. Deletions cut 2 bases from V and 6 bases from J, with 13 bases between. CDR1 SGHTA and CDR2 FQGNSA come from the germline V gene. The CDR3 is CASSLTGVGPGELFF. The sequenced part of the CDR3 DNA is TGTGCCAGCAGCTTAACGGGAGTGGGGCCCGGGGAG.

This clone was observed at least ten times. The sequence runs out 3 residues before the end of the CDR3; the remainder is reconstructed from the germline J gene. V is TRBV5-1 and J is TRBJ1-1, with a tentative D call TRBD1 (6 bases). Germline values: CDR1 SGHRS, CDR2 YFSETQ. This CDR3 is built from 14 residues. V was cut by 5 bases and J by 1 base, with 12 bases left in between. The sequenced CDR3 bases are TGCGCCAGCAGAACAGGACAGCCGAACACTGAA. Residues: CASRTGQPNTE. From start to end, the CDR3 is CASRTGQPNTEAFF.

In the case of this clone: The read terminates 3 residues ahead of where the CDR3 ends, so the germline J gene completes it. The V gene is TRBV7-6, the J gene TRBJ1-2; D ambiguous. The CDR3 contains 13 residues. Germline V gene lookup returns CDR1 SGHVS and CDR2 FNYEAQ. Partial CDR3 DNA: TGTGCCAGCAGCTTAGTTTTGGCGGATGAC. It yields the protein CASSLVLADD. The complete CDR3 sequence is CASSLVLADDYTF. Full variable domain (remainder filled in from reference TRBV7-6 and TRBJ1-2): GAGVSQSPRYKVTKRGQDVALRCDPISGHVSLYWYRQALGQGPEFLTYFNYEAQQDKSGLPNDRFSAERPEGSISTLTIQRTEQRDSAMYRCASSLVLADDYTFGSGTRLTVV.

This clone appeared many times. The read gets to within 3 residues of the CDR3 end, and the germline J gene fills in the rest. The chain carries TRBV29-1 and TRBJ2-1; TRBD2 is a possible D gene (5 bases). This CDR3 contains 14 residues. Trimming removed 3 bases at V and 9 bases at J, with 18 bases between. Germline V gene lookup returns CDR1 SQVTM and CDR2 ANQGSEA. This chain's CDR3 is CSVEDVRGGFEQFF. CDR3 bases read: TGCAGCGTTGAGGACGTCCGGGGTGGTTTTGAG.

This clone was detected ten times or more. The read gets to within 3 residues of the CDR3 end, and the germline J gene fills in the rest. This chain joins TRBV29-1 and TRBJ2-7, with D possibly matching TRBD1 (6 bases). Germline assignment: CDR1 SQVTM and CDR2 ANQGSEA. Trimming took off 3 bases at V and 3 bases at J, with 15 bases between the two ends. The CDR3 spans 14 residues. The part of the CDR3 DNA that was read is TGCAGCGTTGACGGATCGGGCAGGGGCTACGAG. It specifies CSVDGSGRGYE. The full CDR3 is CSVDGSGRGYEQYF.

In this sample, this clone turned up many times. The CDR3 end lies 3 residues beyond the end of the read and is filled in from the germline J gene. The V gene is TRBV10-3, the J gene TRBJ2-5; 7 bases are shared with TRBD2. The germline CDR1 and CDR2 sequences are ENHRY and SYGVKD. The length of the CDR3 is 19 residues. Trimming took 3 bases from V and 3 from J; bases not matched to a gene: 19. Partial CDR3 DNA: TGTGCCATCAGTGACCCGATCGCGCTCCAGCGGGGATCAGAAGAGACC. It specifies CAISDPIALQRGSEET. The full CDR3 protein is CAISDPIALQRGSEETQYF.

This clone was seen many times. The read terminates 3 residues before the CDR3 end, so the remaining end is supplied by the germline J gene. The chain is built from TRBV20-1 and TRBJ2-1; 10 bases line up with TRBD2. The length of the CDR3 is 16 residues. Per germline, CDR1 DFQATT and CDR2 SNEGSKA (reference sequence). Trimming cost V 3 bases and J 6 bases; bases outside gene matches: 11. The DNA read from the CDR3 is TGCAGTGCTAGCCCCTACCTAGCGGGAGTGTTCAATGAG. Translating it yields CSASPYLAGVFNE. The full CDR3 sequence reads CSASPYLAGVFNEQFF.

This clone was picked up many times. The CDR3 bases that were read are TGTGCCTGGAGTACGGGACAGGGAACTCAAGAGACC. Amino acids: CAWSTGQGTQET. The whole CDR3 region reads CAWSTGQGTQETQYF. The chain has TRBV30 and TRBJ2-5, with 9 bases aligning to TRBD1. Read sequence stops 3 residues before the CDR3 end, and the germline J gene provides the missing end. With V trimmed by 2 bases and J by 2 bases, 6 bases remained unmatched. The CDR3 has 15 amino acids. Per the germline V gene, CDR1 is GTSNPN and CDR2 is SVGIG (reference sequence).

Many counts were recorded for this clone. The read comes to an end 3 residues before the CDR3 does, leaving the germline J gene to fill in the end. The chain has TRBV20-1 and TRBJ2-3; TRBD2 agrees at 10 bases. The CDR3 length is 15 residues. Germline CDR1 is DFQATT and CDR2 is SNEGSKA (reference sequence). V shed 5 bases, J shed 6 bases, and the junction held 11 bases outside the gene matches. The sequenced part of the CDR3 DNA is TGCAGTGCTCGCCAGGTTAGCGGGAGGACCGATACG. This gives the protein CSARQVSGRTDT. From start to end, the CDR3 is CSARQVSGRTDTQYF.

For this clone: The read comes to an end 3 residues before the CDR3 does, leaving the germline J gene to fill in the end. The V gene is TRBV2, the J gene TRBJ1-2; D unresolved. Germline V gene data show CDR1 as SNHLY and CDR2 as FYNNEI. CDR3 length equals 13 residues. The CDR3 reads CASTSGISYDYTF. The sequenced part of the CDR3 DNA is TGTGCCAGCACCTCGGGTATCTCCTACGAC.

This clone was observed many times. The covered CDR3 bases are TGCAGTGCTAGGGTGAGGCGGGCAGATACG. Residues: CSARVRRADT. The complete CDR3 reads CSARVRRADTQYF. The chain combines TRBV20-1 with TRBJ2-3; the D gene is possibly TRBD2 (5 bases). The read falls 3 residues short of the CDR3 end, and the missing part is taken from the germline J gene. There are 13 residues in the CDR3. Trimming pared 3 bases from V and 4 bases from J, leaving 11 bases between. Germline CDR1 and CDR2: DFQATT and SNEGSKA (reference sequence).

About this clone: The read terminates 3 residues ahead of where the CDR3 ends, so the germline J gene completes it. The rearrangement uses TRBV18 and TRBJ2-2; D is possibly TRBD2 (6 bases). The CDR3 is made up of 16 amino acids. CDR1 KGHSH and CDR2 LQKENI come from the germline V gene. The V gene lost 2 bases and the J gene lost 7 bases, with 17 bases spanning the gap. CDR3 sequence reads: CASSPRTGGNVGELFF. The part of the CDR3 DNA that was read is TGTGCCAGCTCACCAAGGACTGGCGGGAACGTCGGGGAG.

At least ten counts were recorded for this clone. The CDR3 goes on 3 residues after the read ends, and that part is filled in from the germline J gene. The chain couples TRBV7-6 to TRBJ2-1; 9 bases match TRBD2. V trimming: 2 bases; J trimming: 5 bases; junction bases outside the gene matches: 7. Germline values: CDR1 SGHVS, CDR2 FNYEAQ. The CDR3 has 16 amino acids. CDR3 in amino acids: CASSLTSGPWDNEQFF. The CDR3 bases that were read are TGTGCCAGCAGCTTAACTAGCGGGCCCTGGGACAATGAG.

This clone was observed at least ten times. Read sequence stops 3 residues before the CDR3 end, and the germline J gene provides the missing end. At the DNA level, this CDR3 is encoded by other sequences in the same sample as well. The genes are TRBV28 and TRBJ2-7; possibly TRBD2 for D (5 bases). Trimming pared 6 bases from V and 6 bases from J, leaving 12 bases between. In germline, CDR1 is MDHEN, CDR2 SYDVKM. The CDR3 consists of 12 residues. The CDR3 region is CASSQLAGEQYF. The covered CDR3 bases are TGTGCCAGCAGCCAGCTAGCAGGCGAG.

This clone was observed a handful of times. With the read ending 3 residues before the CDR3 end, the germline J gene is used to fill in that end. This sequence joins TRBV7-2 and TRBJ1-5; maybe TRBD1 (6 bases). The CDR3 spans 15 residues. Trimming removed 3 bases at V and 1 base at J, with 10 bases between. Germline V gene lookup returns CDR1 SGHTA and CDR2 FQGNSA. The CDR3 sequence: CASSFRGRSNQPQHF. Incomplete CDR3 DNA: TGTGCCAGCAGCTTCAGGGGCCGGAGCAATCAGCCC.

This clone was seen ten or more times. The read ends 3 residues before the CDR3 terminus; that terminus is restored from the germline J gene. The gene calls are TRBV30 and TRBJ1-4; possibly TRBD1 for D (5 bases). V was cut by 3 bases and J by 8 bases, with 7 bases left in between. The CDR3 consists of 11 residues. Germline V gene lookup returns CDR1 GTSNPN and CDR2 SVGIG (reference sequence). The CDR3 sequence: CAWRTVEKLFF. The CDR3 DNA, read in part, is TGTGCCTGGAGGACAGTAGAAAAA. The full variable domain, rest sourced from reference TRBV30 and TRBJ1-4, is SQTIHQWPATLVQPVGSPLSLECTVEGTSNPNLYWYRQAAGRGLQLLFYSVGIGQISSEVPQNLSASRPQDRQFILSSKKLLLSDSGFYLCAWRTVEKLFFGSGTQLSVL.

This clone was counted many times. The read is 3 residues too short to cover the CDR3 end, so that end is filled in from the germline J gene. The V gene is TRBV20-1, the J gene TRBJ1-2; 9 positions match TRBD1. This CDR3 spans 14 amino acids. Per the germline V gene, CDR1 is DFQATT and CDR2 is SNEGSKA (reference sequence). The trim removed 8 bases at V and 4 bases at J, leaving 11 bases unmatched. The sequenced part of the CDR3 DNA is TGCAGTCCGCTTGGGGGGACAGGGATCTATGGC. Amino acid sequence: CSPLGGTGIYG. The CDR3 in its entirety is CSPLGGTGIYGYTF.

A word on this clone: With the read ending 3 residues before the CDR3 end, the germline J gene is used to fill in that end. Additional DNA sequences in this sample encode the identical CDR3. The rearrangement joins TRBV19 to TRBJ1-1; TRBD1 might be the D (6 bases). Trimming shortened V by 5 bases and J by 0 bases, and 16 bases separated the two germline ends. Germline values: CDR1 LNHDA, CDR2 SQIVND (reference sequence). The CDR3 runs to 16 residues. The CDR3 here is CASSPNRAPLNTEAFF. Partial CDR3 DNA: TGTGCCAGTAGTCCGAACAGGGCGCCCCTGAACACTGAA. The whole variable domain, remainder taken from reference TRBV19 and TRBJ1-1, is DGGITQSPKYLFRKEGQNVTLSCEQNLNHDAMYWYRQDPGQGLRLIYYSQIVNDFQKGDIAEGYSVSREKKESFPLTVTSAQKNPTAFYLCASSPNRAPLNTEAFFGQGTRLTVV.